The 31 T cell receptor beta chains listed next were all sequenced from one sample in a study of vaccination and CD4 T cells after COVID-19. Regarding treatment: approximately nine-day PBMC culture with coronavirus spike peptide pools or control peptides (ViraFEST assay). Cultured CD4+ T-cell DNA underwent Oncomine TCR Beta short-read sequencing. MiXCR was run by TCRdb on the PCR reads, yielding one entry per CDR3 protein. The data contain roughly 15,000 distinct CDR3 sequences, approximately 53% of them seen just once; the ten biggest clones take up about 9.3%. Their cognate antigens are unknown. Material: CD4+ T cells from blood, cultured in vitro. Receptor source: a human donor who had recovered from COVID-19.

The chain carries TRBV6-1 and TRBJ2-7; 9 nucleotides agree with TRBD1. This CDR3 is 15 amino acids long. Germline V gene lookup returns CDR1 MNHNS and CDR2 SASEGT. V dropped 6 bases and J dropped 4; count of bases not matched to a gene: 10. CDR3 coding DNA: TGTGCCAGCAGCCCTTCCGGGACAGGGATATACGAGCAGTACTTC. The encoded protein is CASSPSGTGIYEQYF.

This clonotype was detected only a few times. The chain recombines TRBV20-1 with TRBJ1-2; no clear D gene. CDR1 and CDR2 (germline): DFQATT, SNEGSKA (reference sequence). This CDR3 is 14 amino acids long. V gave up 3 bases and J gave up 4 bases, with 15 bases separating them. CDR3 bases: TGCAGTGCTAGGGCGGGCGTGACCTCCTATGGCTACACCTTC. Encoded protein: CSARAGVTSYGYTF.

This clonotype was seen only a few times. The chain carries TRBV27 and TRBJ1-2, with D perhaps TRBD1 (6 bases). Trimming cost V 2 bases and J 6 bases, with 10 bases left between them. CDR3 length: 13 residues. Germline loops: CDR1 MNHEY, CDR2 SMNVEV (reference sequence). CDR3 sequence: CASSLRGGNGYTF. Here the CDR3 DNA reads TGTGCCAGCAGTTTACGAGGGGGGAATGGCTACACCTTC.

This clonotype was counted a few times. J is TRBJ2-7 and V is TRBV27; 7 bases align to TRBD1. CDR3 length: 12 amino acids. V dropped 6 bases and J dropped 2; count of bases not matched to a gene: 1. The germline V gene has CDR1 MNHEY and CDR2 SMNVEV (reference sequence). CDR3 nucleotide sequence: TGTGCCAGCAGGACAGGGACCTACGAGCAGTACTTC. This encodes CASRTGTYEQYF.

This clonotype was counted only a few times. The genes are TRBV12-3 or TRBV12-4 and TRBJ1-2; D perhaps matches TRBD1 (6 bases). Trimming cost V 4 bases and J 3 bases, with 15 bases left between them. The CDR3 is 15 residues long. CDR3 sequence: CASSSAVGGYYGYTF. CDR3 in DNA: TGTGCCAGCAGTTCCGCCGTAGGGGGTTACTATGGCTACACCTTC.

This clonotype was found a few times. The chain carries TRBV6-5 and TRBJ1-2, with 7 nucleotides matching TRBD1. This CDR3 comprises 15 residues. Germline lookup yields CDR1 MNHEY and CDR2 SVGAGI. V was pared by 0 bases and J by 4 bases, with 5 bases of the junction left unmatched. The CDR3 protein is CASSYSKGALYGYTF. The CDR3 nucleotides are TGTGCCAGCAGTTACTCGAAGGGGGCTCTCTATGGCTACACCTTC.

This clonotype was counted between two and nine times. The chain's CDR3 is CSAHQPQHF. CDR3 DNA sequence: TGCAGTGCTCATCAGCCCCAGCATTTT. V and J are TRBV20-1 and TRBJ1-5; no firm D call. Germline CDR1 reads DFQATT; CDR2 reads SNEGSKA (reference sequence). This CDR3 is built from 9 residues. The germline V and J ends were trimmed by 5 bases and 5 bases, with 1 base remaining between them.

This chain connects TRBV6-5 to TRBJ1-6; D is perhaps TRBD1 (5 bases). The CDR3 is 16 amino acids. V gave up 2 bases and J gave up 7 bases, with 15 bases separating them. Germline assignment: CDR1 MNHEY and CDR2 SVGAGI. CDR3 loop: CASSYGGVQANSPLHF. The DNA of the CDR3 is TGTGCCAGCAGTTACGGGGGGGTTCAGGCCAATTCACCCCTCCACTTT.

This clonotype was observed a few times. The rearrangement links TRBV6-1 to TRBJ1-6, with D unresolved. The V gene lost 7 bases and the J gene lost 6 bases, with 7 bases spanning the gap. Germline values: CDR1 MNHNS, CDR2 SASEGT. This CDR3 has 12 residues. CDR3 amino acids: CASTGPNSPLHF. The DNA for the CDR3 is TGTGCCAGCACGGGCCCTAATTCACCCCTCCACTTT.

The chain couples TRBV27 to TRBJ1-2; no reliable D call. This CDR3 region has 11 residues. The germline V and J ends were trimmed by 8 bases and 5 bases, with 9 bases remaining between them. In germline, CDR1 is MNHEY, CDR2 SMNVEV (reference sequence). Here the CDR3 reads CASRARYGYTF. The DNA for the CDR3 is TGTGCCAGCCGGGCCCGATATGGCTACACCTTC.

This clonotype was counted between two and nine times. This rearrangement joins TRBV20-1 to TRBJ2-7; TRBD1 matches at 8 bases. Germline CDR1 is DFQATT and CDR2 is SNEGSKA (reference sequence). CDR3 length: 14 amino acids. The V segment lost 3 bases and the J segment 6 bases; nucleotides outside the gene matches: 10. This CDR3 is CSASGTGTGSEQYF. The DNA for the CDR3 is TGCAGTGCTAGTGGGACCGGGACAGGCTCCGAGCAGTACTTC.

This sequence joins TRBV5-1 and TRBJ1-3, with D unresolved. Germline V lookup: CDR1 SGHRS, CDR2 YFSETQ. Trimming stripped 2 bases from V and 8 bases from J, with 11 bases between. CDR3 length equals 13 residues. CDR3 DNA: TGCGCCAGCAGCTTCATGCCAGCTGACACCATATATTTT. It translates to CASSFMPADTIYF.

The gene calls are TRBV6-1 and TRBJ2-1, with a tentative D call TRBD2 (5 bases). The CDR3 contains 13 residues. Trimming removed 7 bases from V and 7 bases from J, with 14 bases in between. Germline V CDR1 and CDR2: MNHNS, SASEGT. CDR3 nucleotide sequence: TGTGCCAGCACTCCTGCGGGTAGGAATGAGCAGTTCTTC. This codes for CASTPAGRNEQFF.

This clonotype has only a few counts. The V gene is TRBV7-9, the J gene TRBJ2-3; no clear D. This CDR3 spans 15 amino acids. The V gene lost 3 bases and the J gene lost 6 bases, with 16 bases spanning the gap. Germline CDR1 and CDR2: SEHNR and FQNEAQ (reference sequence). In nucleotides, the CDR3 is TGTGCCAGCAGCTTCCAGGTTGGGAAGGGCGATACGCAGTATTTT. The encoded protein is CASSFQVGKGDTQYF.

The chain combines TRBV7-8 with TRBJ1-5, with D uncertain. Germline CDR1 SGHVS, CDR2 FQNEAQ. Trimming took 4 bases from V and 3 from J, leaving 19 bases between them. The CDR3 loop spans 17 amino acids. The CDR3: CASSSGTTLSYNQPQHF. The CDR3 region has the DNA TGTGCCAGCAGCTCGGGTACTACACTTTCTTACAATCAGCCCCAGCATTTT.

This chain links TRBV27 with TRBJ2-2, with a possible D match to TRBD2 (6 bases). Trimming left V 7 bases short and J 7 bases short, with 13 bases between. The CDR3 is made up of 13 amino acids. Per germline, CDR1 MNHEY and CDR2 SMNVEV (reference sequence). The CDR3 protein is CASTPYGGGELFF. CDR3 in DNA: TGTGCCAGCACCCCCTACGGGGGCGGGGAGCTGTTTTTT.

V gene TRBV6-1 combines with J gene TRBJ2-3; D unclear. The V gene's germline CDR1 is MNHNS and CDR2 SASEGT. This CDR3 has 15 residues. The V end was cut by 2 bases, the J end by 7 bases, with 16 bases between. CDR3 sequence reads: CASSEKGEEDNTQYF. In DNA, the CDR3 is TGTGCCAGCAGTGAAAAAGGAGAAGAGGATAATACGCAGTATTTT.

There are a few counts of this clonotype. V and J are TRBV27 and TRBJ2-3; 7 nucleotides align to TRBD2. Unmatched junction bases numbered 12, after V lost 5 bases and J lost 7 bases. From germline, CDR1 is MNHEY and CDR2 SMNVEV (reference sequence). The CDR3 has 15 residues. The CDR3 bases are TGTGCCAGCAGTCACAATCTAGCGGAGGGGAATACGCAGTATTTT. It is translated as CASSHNLAEGNTQYF.

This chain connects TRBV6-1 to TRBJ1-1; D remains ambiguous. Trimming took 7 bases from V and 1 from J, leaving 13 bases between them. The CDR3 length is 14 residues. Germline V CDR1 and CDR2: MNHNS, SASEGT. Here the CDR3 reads CASTLAGRNTEAFF. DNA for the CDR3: TGTGCCAGCACCCTCGCTGGGAGGAACACTGAAGCTTTCTTT.

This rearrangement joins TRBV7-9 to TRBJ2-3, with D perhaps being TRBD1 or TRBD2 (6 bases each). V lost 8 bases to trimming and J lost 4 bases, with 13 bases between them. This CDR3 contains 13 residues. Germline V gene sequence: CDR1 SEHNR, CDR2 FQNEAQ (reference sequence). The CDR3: CASSRGVPDTQYF. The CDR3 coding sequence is TGTGCCAGCTCGAGGGGGGTCCCAGATACGCAGTATTTT.

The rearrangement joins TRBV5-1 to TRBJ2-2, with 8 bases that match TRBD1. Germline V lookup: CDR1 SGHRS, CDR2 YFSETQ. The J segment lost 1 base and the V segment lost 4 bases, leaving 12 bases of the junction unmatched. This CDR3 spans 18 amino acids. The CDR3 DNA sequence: TGCGCCAGCAGCCCCCCAGGTTTGGGGACAGGGAACACCGGGGAGCTGTTTTTT. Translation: CASSPPGLGTGNTGELFF. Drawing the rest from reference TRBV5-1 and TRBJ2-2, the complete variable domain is KAGVTQTPRYLIKTRGQQVTLSCSPISGHRSVSWYQQTPGQGLQFLFEYFSETQRNKGNFPGRFSGRQFSNSRSEMNVSTLELGDSALYLCASSPPGLGTGNTGELFFGEGSRLTVL.

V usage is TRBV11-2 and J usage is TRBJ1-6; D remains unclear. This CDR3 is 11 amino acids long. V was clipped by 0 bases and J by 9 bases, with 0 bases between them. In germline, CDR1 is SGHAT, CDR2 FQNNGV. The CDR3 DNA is TGTGCCAGCAGCTTAGATTCACCCCTCCACTTT. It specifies CASSLDSPLHF. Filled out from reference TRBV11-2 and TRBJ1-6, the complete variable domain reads EAGVAQSPRYKIIEKRQSVAFWCNPISGHATLYWYQQILGQGPKLLIQFQNNGVVDDSQLPKDRFSAERLKGVDSTLKIQPAKLEDSAVYLCASSLDSPLHFGNGTRLTVT.

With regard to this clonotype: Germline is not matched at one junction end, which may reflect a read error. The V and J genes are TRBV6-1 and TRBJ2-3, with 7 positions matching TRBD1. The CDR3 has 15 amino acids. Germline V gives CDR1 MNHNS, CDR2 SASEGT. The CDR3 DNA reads TGTGCCGGCAGGCCTCCAGGGGGTTTTGCAGATACGCAGTATTTT. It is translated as CAGRPPGGFADTQYF.

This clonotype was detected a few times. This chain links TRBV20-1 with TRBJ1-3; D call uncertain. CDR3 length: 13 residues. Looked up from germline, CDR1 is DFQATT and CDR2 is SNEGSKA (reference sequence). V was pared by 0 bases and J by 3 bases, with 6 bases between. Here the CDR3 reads CSAREGLGNTIYF. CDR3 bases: TGCAGTGCTAGAGAGGGCCTTGGAAACACCATATATTTT.

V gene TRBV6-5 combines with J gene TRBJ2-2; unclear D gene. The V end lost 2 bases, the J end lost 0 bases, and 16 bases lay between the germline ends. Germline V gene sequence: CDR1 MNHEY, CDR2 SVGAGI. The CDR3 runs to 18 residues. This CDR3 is CASSYLPPSVANTGELFF. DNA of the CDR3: TGTGCCAGCAGTTACCTCCCTCCGTCGGTGGCGAACACCGGGGAGCTGTTTTTT.

CDR3 region: CASSLFASGSGNEQFF. Written as DNA, the CDR3 is TGTGCCAGCAGTTTATTCGCTAGCGGGAGTGGCAATGAGCAGTTCTTC. The chain has TRBV27 and TRBJ2-1; 10 bases are shared with TRBD2. This CDR3 is 16 amino acids long. With V trimmed by 1 base and J by 6 bases, 6 bases remained unmatched. Germline V lookup: CDR1 MNHEY, CDR2 SMNVEV (reference sequence).

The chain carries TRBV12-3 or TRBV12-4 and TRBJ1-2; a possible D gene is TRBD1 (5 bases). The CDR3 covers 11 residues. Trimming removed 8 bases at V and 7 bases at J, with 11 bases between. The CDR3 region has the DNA TGTGCCAGCTCCCTTGGGGCTGGCTACACCTTC. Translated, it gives CASSLGAGYTF.

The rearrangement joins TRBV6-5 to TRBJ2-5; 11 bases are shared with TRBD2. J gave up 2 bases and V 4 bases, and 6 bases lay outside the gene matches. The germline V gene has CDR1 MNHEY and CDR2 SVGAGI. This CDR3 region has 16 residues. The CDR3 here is CASSSLLAGGQETQYF. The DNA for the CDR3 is TGTGCCAGCAGTTCCCTCCTAGCGGGGGGTCAAGAGACCCAGTACTTC.

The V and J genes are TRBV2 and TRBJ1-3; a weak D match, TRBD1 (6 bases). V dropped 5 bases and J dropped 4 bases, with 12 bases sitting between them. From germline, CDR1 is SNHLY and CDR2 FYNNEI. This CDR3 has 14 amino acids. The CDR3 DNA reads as TGTGCCAGCAGTTCCCAGGGGATAGGAAACACCATATATTTT. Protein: CASSSQGIGNTIYF.

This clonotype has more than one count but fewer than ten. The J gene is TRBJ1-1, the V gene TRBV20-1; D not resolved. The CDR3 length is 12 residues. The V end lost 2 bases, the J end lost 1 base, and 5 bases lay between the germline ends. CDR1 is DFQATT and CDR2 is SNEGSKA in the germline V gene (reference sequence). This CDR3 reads CSARPWNTEAFF. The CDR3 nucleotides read TGCAGTGCTAGACCTTGGAACACTGAAGCTTTCTTT.

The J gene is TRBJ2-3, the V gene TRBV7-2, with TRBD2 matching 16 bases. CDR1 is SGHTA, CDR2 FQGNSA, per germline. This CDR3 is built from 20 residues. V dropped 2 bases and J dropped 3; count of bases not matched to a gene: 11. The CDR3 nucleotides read TGTGCCAGCAGCTTAAGGGGGACTAGCGGGAGGGTCCTACTAACAGATACGCAGTATTTT. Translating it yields CASSLRGTSGRVLLTDTQYF. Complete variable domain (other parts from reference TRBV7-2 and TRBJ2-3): GAGVSQSPSNKVTEKGKDVELRCDPISGHTALYWYRQSLGQGLEFLIYFQGNSAPDKSGLPSDRFSAERTGGSVSTLTIQRTQQEDSAVYLCASSLRGTSGRVLLTDTQYFGPGTRLTVL.